This T cell receptor beta chain was sequenced in a study of blood T cell repertoires in COVID-19 (TCRdb year 2020). Turning to the overall study: Collaborator samples came from the United States, Italy and Spain and covered acute and convalescent phases of COVID-19. The prospective study material was composed of cDNA or gDNA derived from T cells, B-cell-depleted T cells, or PBMCs. The dataset comprised deeply sampled blood TCRbeta repertoires from subjects exposed to, actively infected with, or recovered from COVID-19. A freely available public database, intended as a resource for researchers studying the immune response to SARS-CoV-2, is where the repertoires were released. Samples came from the ongoing ImmuneRACE study (first 160 participants) plus 1,254 subjects from 6 global collaborators. A de-identified subject ID, COVID-19 status, age in years and sex were almost always included in the sample metadata. Where available, HLA class I and class II types were taken from metadata supplied by the sample provider and were not determined by assay-based typing.

The study at large found these results: The quantity of clinical and demographic metadata differed by source and by participant and was supplied without curation.

Whole blood was collected in K2EDTA tubes by collaborating institutions according to the institutions' own protocols. For TCRbeta analysis, collaborators shipped samples in one of three forms: frozen whole blood, isolated PBMCs, or DNA extracted from either of those sample types. As for this clone: The clone's antigen remains unknown. No quality values exist for individual bases; no much larger clone is one base distant.

TCRbeta CDR3 regions were amplified from genomic DNA using the immunoSEQ Assay, a bias-controlled multiplex PCR. As for the authors' bioinformatics: Nucleated cell counts per sample were estimated from amplification of reference gene primers within the assay. To quantify the absolute abundance of each unique TCRbeta CDR3 rearrangement, sequence reads were collapsed and filtered. Productive Simpson clonality was computed per sample as the square root of Simpson's diversity index over productive rearrangements. The clones in this table, taken by TCRdb from immuneACCESS, are in-frame only. Not every clone is retained; where verified, under half of the shortfall comes from an unresolved V gene, and the cause of the rest is unknown. V and J calls and clone size follow that table, whereas D and trimming were derived from the DNA. The sample table shows around 130,000 clones, and roughly 72% are seen once. Of the sample, approximately 11% is held by the ten largest clones.

Per the germline V gene (reference sequence), GTSNPN is the CDR1 and SVGIG is the CDR2. From the cysteine through the phenylalanine, the CDR3 covers 15 amino acids. Only the CDR3 region is kept as DNA, spanning 45 bases read in frame from base 1. Trimming removed 0 bases from V and 7 bases from J, leaving 13 bases between the germline ends. This receptor was taken from a human donor in a cohort sampled during active COVID-19. The chain is assembled from TRBV30 and TRBJ1-6; matching of 5 bases hints at TRBD1 as the D gene. The sequenced material came from peripheral blood. The CDR3 has the sequence CAWSVSQGRNSPLHF. The DNA sequence is as follows: TGTGCCTGGAGTGTAAGTCAGGGAAGGAATTCACCCCTCCACTTT.